Listed below are T cell receptor beta chains from one sample, sequenced in a study of OX40 agonist ivuxolimab in advanced cancers. The protocol was immunoSEQ multiplex PCR, while the TCRdb copy is restricted to in-frame clones and leaves out a portion. The sample holds 25,000 to 30,000 clones, about 86% seen once. Sample: CD4+ or CD8+ T cells sorted from blood, taken in a trial of the OX40 agonist ivuxolimab. The receptors stem from an adult with an advanced solid tumor such as melanoma, head and neck, liver or kidney cancer. The CDR3 runs from the conserved cysteine through the conserved F or W. A D gene is named only where the DNA matches it firmly. Some rows have no size entry. The others give once, few or many, or a class for an expanded clone.

j_call | d_call | v_call | clone_size | cdr3_nt | cdr3_aa
TRBJ2-1 | TRBD2 | TRBV27 | . | TGTGCCAGCCGGCCCGTAACGACTAGCGGGAGATACAATGAGCAGTTCTTC | CASRPVTTSGRYNEQFF
TRBJ1-2 | . | TRBV5-8 | . | TGTGCCAGCAGCTTAGGAACTTATGGCTACACCTTC | CASSLGTYGYTF
TRBJ2-1 | . | TRBV11-2 | . | TGTGCCAGCAGCTTAAGTCCTAGGTCAGACAATGAGCAGTTCTTC | CASSLSPRSDNEQFF
TRBJ2-1 | . | TRBV27 | . | TGTGCCAGCAGTTTTAGGGCGGGGTGGCGAGACAATGAGCAGTTCTTC | CASSFRAGWRDNEQFF
TRBJ2-3 | . | TRBV5-6 | . | TGTGCCAGCAGCCACGCGGGGGATACGCAGTATTTT | CASSHAGDTQYF
TRBJ2-6 | TRBD1 | TRBV7-9 | . | TGTGCCAGCAGCCTGACAGGGACCGGGGCCAACGTCCTGACTTTC | CASSLTGTGANVLTF
TRBJ2-1 | TRBD2 | TRBV19 | . | TGTGCCAGTAGTCCGGGACTAACCTACAATGAGCAGTTCTTC | CASSPGLTYNEQFF
TRBJ1-3 | TRBD1 | TRBV9 | once | TGTGCCAGCAGCGTCACCGGGACAGGGTCTGGAAACACCATATATTTT | CASSVTGTGSGNTIYF
TRBJ2-4 | . | TRBV4-2 | . | TGTGCCAGCAGCCATACCCTCGAGGGAGCGTCCAAAAACATTCAGTACTTC | CASSHTLEGASKNIQYF
TRBJ2-1 | . | TRBV7-8 | . | TGTGCCAGCAGCTTAGCCGGGACCCACTTCAATGAGCAGTTCTTC | CASSLAGTHFNEQFF
TRBJ1-1 | TRBD1 | TRBV7-2 | . | TGTGCCAGCAGCGGGCGGACAGGGCGGAGCACTGAAGCTTTCTTT | CASSGRTGRSTEAFF
TRBJ2-1 | TRBD1 | TRBV6-4 | once | TGTGCCAGCAGTGACTCGGGACAGTTGTTCTTC | CASSDSGQLFF
TRBJ1-6 | . | TRBV12-5 | . | TGTGCTAGTGGTTTGGTGAATTCACCCCTCCACTTT | CASGLVNSPLHF
TRBJ2-1 | TRBD2 | TRBV10-3 | . | TGTGCCATCAGTGATCCTAGCGGGGGGTGGGAGCAGTTCTTC | CAISDPSGGWEQFF
TRBJ2-1 | . | TRBV7-9 | . | TGTGCCAGCAGCCTTGAGGAGGGCAATGAGCAGTTCTTC | CASSLEEGNEQFF
TRBJ2-4 | . | TRBV9 | few | TGTGCCAGCAGCGTAGGTGGGGCGGACATTCAGTACTTC | CASSVGGADIQYF
TRBJ1-3 | . | TRBV2 | . | TGTGCCAGCATTCGTTTAAGGGGTTCCTCTGGAAACACCATATATTTT | CASIRLRGSSGNTIYF
TRBJ1-6 | . | TRBV19 | . | TGTGCCAGTAGTAAGAGCCTACAGGGAACCTATAATTCACCCCTCCACTTT | CASSKSLQGTYNSPLHF
TRBJ1-1 | . | TRBV4-1 | . | TGCGCCAGCAGCCAAGATCAATCGAACACTGAAGCTTTCTTT | CASSQDQSNTEAFF
TRBJ2-3 | . | TRBV4-3 | . | TGCGCCAGCAGCCCACGGGACGGTAGCACAGATACGCAGTATTTT | CASSPRDGSTDTQYF
TRBJ1-6 | . | TRBV2 | once | TGTGCCAGCATAGGACAGACATTGCTCTCCTATAATTCACCCCTCCACTTT | CASIGQTLLSYNSPLHF
TRBJ2-1 | TRBD2 | TRBV27 | . | TGTGCCGCCGGACGGGGGAGGGCCGTTGAGCAGTTCTTC | CAAGRGRAVEQFF
TRBJ2-2 | . | TRBV5-4 | . | TGTGCCAGCAGCTTGGGGGGCCCCGGGGAGCTGTTTTTT | CASSLGGPGELFF
TRBJ2-3 | . | TRBV4-1 | . | TGCGCCAGCAGCCCCCGGCAGGCAAGCCCAGATACGCAGTATTTT | CASSPRQASPDTQYF
TRBJ2-3 | TRBD2 | TRBV7-2 | . | TGTGCCAGCAGCTTTAGCGGGGGTTCCCGAAACACAGATACGCAGTATTTT | CASSFSGGSRNTDTQYF
TRBJ2-3 | TRBD1 | TRBV7-2 | . | TGTGCCAGCAGCTTAGCGACAGGGGGGGGTACAGATACGCAGTATTTT | CASSLATGGGTDTQYF
TRBJ2-2 | . | TRBV7-6 | once | TGTGCCAGCAGCTTATACTTAGCGGCCGGGGAGCTGTTTTTT | CASSLYLAAGELFF
TRBJ1-1 | . | TRBV6-6 | . | TGTGCCACGTCGGGAGGGTTTATCACTGAAGCTTTCTTT | CATSGGFITEAFF
TRBJ1-4 | . | TRBV7-9 | . | TGTGCCAGCAGCGCGGACGGTGAAAAACTGTTTTTT | CASSADGEKLFF
TRBJ2-7 | . | TRBV19 | . | TGTGCCAGTAACTCGGGCCTACGCGGGGAGCAGTACTTC | CASNSGLRGEQYF
TRBJ2-2 | . | TRBV13 | . | TGTGCCAGCAGCCTAGGGGGACGATTAGGGTCTAACACCGGGGAGCTGTTTTTT | CASSLGGRLGSNTGELFF
TRBJ2-1 | . | TRBV4-1 | . | TGCGCCAGCAGCTCGAGACAAGGCTCCTACAATGAGCAGTTCTTC | CASSSRQGSYNEQFF
TRBJ2-7 | . | TRBV28 | . | TGTGCCAGCGGTAGGACTAACGAGCAGTACTTC | CASGRTNEQYF
TRBJ1-2 | . | TRBV6-1 | . | TGTGCCAGCAGTGAAGTCGGAGGCTCCAACTATGGCTACACCTTC | CASSEVGGSNYGYTF
TRBJ1-2 | TRBD1 | TRBV9 | . | TGTGCCAGTGCCGACAGGGGCTATGGCTACACCTTC | CASADRGYGYTF
TRBJ1-3 | TRBD1 | TRBV10-3 | . | TGTGCCATCACGGACAGGGGGCTTTCTGGAAACACCATATATTTT | CAITDRGLSGNTIYF
TRBJ2-7 | . | TRBV2 | . | TGTGCCAGCAGTGAAATCCCCCTGGGGAGCACGAGCTCCTACGAGCAGTACTTC | CASSEIPLGSTSSYEQYF
TRBJ2-7 | . | TRBV7-9 | . | TGTGCCAGCAGCTTAGATAGCCGCGGGAACGAGCAGTACTTC | CASSLDSRGNEQYF
TRBJ2-1 | TRBD2 | TRBV9 | . | TGTGCCAGCAGCTTCCTAGCGGGGGGACTCTACAATGAGCAGTTCTTC | CASSFLAGGLYNEQFF
TRBJ2-3 | . | TRBV4-2 | . | TGTGCCAGCAGCCAAGAAGGGACATCGACAGATACGCAGTATTTT | CASSQEGTSTDTQYF
TRBJ1-2 | TRBD1 | TRBV7-9 | . | TGTGCCAGCAGCTCGGGACAGGGCAACTATGGCTACACCTTC | CASSSGQGNYGYTF
TRBJ1-4 | . | TRBV6-6 | medium-sized | TGTGCCAGCAGTTACTCTGACAGCCCAACTAATGAAAAACTGTTTTTT | CASSYSDSPTNEKLFF
TRBJ2-7 | . | TRBV6-1 | . | TGTGCCAGCAAACCCTTTGAGGGCTCCTACGAGCAGTACTTC | CASKPFEGSYEQYF
TRBJ2-7 | . | TRBV29-1 | . | TGCAGCGTTGAAGTCAGGACCTACGAGCAGTACTTC | CSVEVRTYEQYF
TRBJ2-3 | TRBD2 | TRBV5-4 | . | TGTGCCAGCAGCCCGGGACTAGCGGGGCGGGCTACGCAGTATTTT | CASSPGLAGRATQYF
TRBJ2-6 | . | TRBV9 | . | TGTGCCAGCAGCGTATCCGGTTCTGGGGCCAACGTCCTGACTTTC | CASSVSGSGANVLTF
TRBJ2-7 | . | TRBV13 | . | TGTGCCAGCAGCTTAGGGAGGGGCAGGGACGAGCAGTACTTC | CASSLGRGRDEQYF
TRBJ2-1 | . | TRBV10-3 | . | TGTGCCATCAGCCACCGGGGAGATGAGCAGTTCTTC | CAISHRGDEQFF
TRBJ1-1 | . | TRBV4-1 | . | TGCGCCAGCAGCCAAGACAGGGAAATCACTGAAGCTTTCTTT | CASSQDREITEAFF
TRBJ2-1 | . | TRBV27 | . | TGTGCCAGCAGTTACGGGAGCTCCTACAATGAGCAGTTCTTC | CASSYGSSYNEQFF
TRBJ2-1 | . | TRBV19 | . | TGTGCCAGTAGTATGGGGGGGGCGAATGAGCAGTTCTTC | CASSMGGANEQFF
TRBJ2-1 | . | TRBV28 | . | TGTGCCAGCAGCTGGACGATGGGGCAGTTCTTC | CASSWTMGQFF
TRBJ1-2 | . | TRBV13 | . | TGTGCCAGCAGCCCCAGTAGTGTTGGCGGACAGAGGGTTCTTGACTATGGCTACACCTTC | CASSPSSVGGQRVLDYGYTF
TRBJ1-1 | . | TRBV29-1 | . | TGCAGCGTTCTAGGGGCCGACACTGAAGCTTTCTTT | CSVLGADTEAFF
TRBJ2-1 | TRBD2 | TRBV15 | . | TGTGCCACCAGCAGTTTGACTAGCCCCTTTTCCTACAATGAGCAGTTCTTC | CATSSLTSPFSYNEQFF
TRBJ2-7 | . | TRBV7-2 | . | TGTGCCAGCAGCTTAGTTCATAACAGCGCAACCTCCTACGAGCAGTACTTC | CASSLVHNSATSYEQYF
TRBJ2-3 | . | TRBV7-9 | once | TGTGCCAGCAGCGACGGGGGTTCCAACACAGATACGCAGTATTTT | CASSDGGSNTDTQYF